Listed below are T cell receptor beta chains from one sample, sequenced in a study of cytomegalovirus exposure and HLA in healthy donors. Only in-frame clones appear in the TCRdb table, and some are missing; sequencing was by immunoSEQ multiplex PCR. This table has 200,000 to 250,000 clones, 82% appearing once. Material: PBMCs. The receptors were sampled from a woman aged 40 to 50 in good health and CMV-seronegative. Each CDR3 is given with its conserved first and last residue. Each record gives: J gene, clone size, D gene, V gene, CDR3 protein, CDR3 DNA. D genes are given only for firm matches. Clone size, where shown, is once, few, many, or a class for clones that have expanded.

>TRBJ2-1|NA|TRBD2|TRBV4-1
CASSQDWGGNNEQFF
TGCGCCAGCAGCCAAGATTGGGGGGGGAACAATGAGCAGTTCTTC
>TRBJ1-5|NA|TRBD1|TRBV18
CASSPGSRTGHLGTQHF
TGTGCCAGCTCACCGGGGTCGAGGACAGGGCACCTGGGGACCCAGCATTTT
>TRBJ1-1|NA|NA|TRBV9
CASSPRTAMNTEAFF
TGTGCCAGCAGCCCCCGGACAGCAATGAACACTGAAGCTTTCTTT
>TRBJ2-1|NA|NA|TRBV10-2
CASSFLLMDEQFF
TGCGCCAGCAGTTTCCTATTAATGGATGAGCAGTTCTTC
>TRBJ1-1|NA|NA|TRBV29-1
CSVGAGWQGLKQNTEAFF
TGCAGCGTTGGGGCGGGGTGGCAGGGACTAAAGCAGAACACTGAAGCTTTCTTT
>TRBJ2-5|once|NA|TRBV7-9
CASSDSTGIAGETQYF
TGTGCCAGCAGCGACTCTACAGGTATCGCCGGGGAGACCCAGTACTTC
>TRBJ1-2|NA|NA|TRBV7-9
CASSLGGDRANYGYTF
TGTGCCAGCAGCTTAGGGGGCGACCGAGCTAACTATGGCTACACCTTC
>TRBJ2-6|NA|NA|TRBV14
CASTAGANVLTF
TGTGCCAGCACAGCTGGGGCCAACGTCCTGACTTTC
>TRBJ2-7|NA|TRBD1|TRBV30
CAWSRDRPPYEQYF
TGTGCCTGGAGTAGGGACAGACCCCCCTACGAGCAGTACTTC
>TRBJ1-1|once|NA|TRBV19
CASSPSGANTEAFF
TGTGCCAGTAGTCCTTCAGGGGCGAACACTGAAGCTTTCTTT
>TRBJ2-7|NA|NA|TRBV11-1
CASSPGIYEQYF
TGTGCCAGCAGCCCCGGGATCTACGAGCAGTACTTC
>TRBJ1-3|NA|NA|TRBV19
CASSIVHLSGNTIYF
TGTGCCAGTAGTATCGTACACCTCTCTGGAAACACCATATATTTT
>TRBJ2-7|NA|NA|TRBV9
CASSLSSSYEQYF
TGTGCCAGCAGCCTATCGAGCTCCTACGAGCAGTACTTC
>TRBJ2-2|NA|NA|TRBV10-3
CAIRLGGPNTGELFF
TGTGCCATCAGGCTAGGAGGGCCTAACACCGGGGAGCTGTTTTTT
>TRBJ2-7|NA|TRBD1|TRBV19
CASSPQGAVEQYF
TGTGCCAGTAGTCCACAGGGGGCGGTCGAGCAGTACTTC
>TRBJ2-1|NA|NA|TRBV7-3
CASSLGLASSYNEQFF
TGTGCCAGCAGCTTGGGACTTGCTAGCTCCTACAATGAGCAGTTCTTC
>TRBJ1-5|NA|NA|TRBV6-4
CASSVTGGLSQPQHF
TGTGCCAGCAGTGTGACCGGGGGATTGAGTCAGCCCCAGCATTTT
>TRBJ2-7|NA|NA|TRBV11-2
CASSSSYEQYF
TGTGCCAGCAGCTCTTCCTACGAGCAGTACTTC
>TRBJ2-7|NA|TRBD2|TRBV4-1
CASSPSGTSGYEQYF
TGCGCCAGCAGCCCCTCCGGGACTAGCGGCTACGAGCAGTACTTC
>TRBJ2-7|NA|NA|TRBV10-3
CAIRGSSYEQYF
TGTGCCATCCGGGGGAGCTCCTACGAGCAGTACTTC
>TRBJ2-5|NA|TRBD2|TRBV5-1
CASSFRTSGSGGQETQYF
TGCGCCAGCAGCTTCCGGACTAGCGGGAGCGGCGGCCAAGAGACCCAGTACTTC
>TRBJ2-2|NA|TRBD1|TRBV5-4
CASSPHTGARDTGELFF
TGTGCCAGCAGCCCCCATACAGGGGCCAGGGACACCGGGGAGCTGTTTTTT